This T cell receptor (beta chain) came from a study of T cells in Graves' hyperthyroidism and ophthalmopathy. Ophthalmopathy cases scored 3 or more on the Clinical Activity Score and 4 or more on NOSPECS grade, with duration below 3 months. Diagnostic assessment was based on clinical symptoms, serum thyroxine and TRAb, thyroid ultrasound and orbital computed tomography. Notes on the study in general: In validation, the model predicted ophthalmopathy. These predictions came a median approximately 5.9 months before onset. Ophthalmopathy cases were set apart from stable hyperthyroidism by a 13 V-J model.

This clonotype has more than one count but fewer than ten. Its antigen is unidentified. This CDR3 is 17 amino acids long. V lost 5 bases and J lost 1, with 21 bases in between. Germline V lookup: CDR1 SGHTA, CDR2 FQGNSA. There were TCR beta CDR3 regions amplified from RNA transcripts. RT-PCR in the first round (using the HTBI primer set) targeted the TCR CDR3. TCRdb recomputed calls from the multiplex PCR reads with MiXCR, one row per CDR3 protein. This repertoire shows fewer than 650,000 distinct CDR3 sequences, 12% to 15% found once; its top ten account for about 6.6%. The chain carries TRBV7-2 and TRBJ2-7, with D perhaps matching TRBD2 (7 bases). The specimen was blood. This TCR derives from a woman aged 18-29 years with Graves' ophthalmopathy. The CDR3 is CASSKGGASGRSYEQYF. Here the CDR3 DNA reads TGTGCCAGCAGCAAGGGGGGGGCTAGCGGAAGGTCCTACGAGCAGTACTTC.